One sample yielded the 12 T cell receptor beta chains listed below, sequenced in a study of CD8 T cells in ankylosing spondylitis. TCRdb itself ran the 5' RACE reads through MiXCR, one entry per CDR3 protein. The table records 350,000 to 400,000 distinct CDR3 sequences, approximately 20% of them present only once. The sequenced material came from blood, either unsorted or a sorted T cell fraction (not recorded which). The origin of the receptors is a male donor with ankylosing spondylitis or in good health (not recorded which).

This clonotype was recorded a few times. This chain uses TRBV20-1 with TRBJ2-3; D is uncertain. The ends were cut back, 3 bases at V and 0 bases at J, with 16 bases in the middle. This CDR3 spans 16 amino acids. Germline CDR1 reads DFQATT; CDR2 reads SNEGSKA (reference sequence). The CDR3 region has the DNA TGCAGTGCTAGTCTTGGCCCGCCGTATAGCACAGATACGCAGTATTTT. It encodes CSASLGPPYSTDTQYF.

The chain is built from TRBV5-6 and TRBJ2-2, with D possibly TRBD1 on 5 matching bases. V was clipped by 5 bases and J by 1 base, with 18 bases between them. Germline V lookup: CDR1 SGHDT, CDR2 YYEEEE. CDR3 length: 17 amino acids. The CDR3 loop is CASRWGPGYLNTGELFF. CDR3 bases: TGTGCCAGCAGATGGGGCCCAGGGTACTTGAACACCGGGGAGCTGTTTTTT.

This clonotype was picked up a small number of times. CDR3 sequence reads: CASSLGREQETQYF. DNA for the CDR3: TGCGCCAGCAGCTTGGGACGGGAACAAGAGACCCAGTACTTC. The chain is built from TRBV5-1 and TRBJ2-5; possible D gene TRBD2, 5 bases. Germline CDR1 is SGHRS and CDR2 is YFSETQ. V was trimmed by 0 bases and J by 2 bases, leaving 8 bases between them. The length of the CDR3 is 14 residues.

Many counts were recorded for this clonotype. The chain couples TRBV5-1 to TRBJ2-7, with D perhaps given as TRBD1 or TRBD2 (5 bases each). This CDR3 contains 16 residues. Trimming cost V 3 bases and J 5 bases, with 21 bases left between them. Per the germline V gene, CDR1 is SGHRS and CDR2 is YFSETQ. The CDR3 sequence: CASSSLGVANHHEQYF. DNA of the CDR3: TGCGCCAGCAGCTCCCTAGGGGTAGCGAACCACCACGAGCAGTACTTC.

This clonotype was picked up many times. The chain has TRBV4-2 and TRBJ2-1; D gene unclear. The length of the CDR3 is 12 residues. Germline loops: CDR1 LGHNA, CDR2 YNFKEQ. V was pared by 0 bases and J by 9 bases, with 6 bases between. Here the CDR3 reads CASSQDGREQFF. The CDR3 bases are TGTGCCAGCAGCCAAGATGGGCGTGAGCAGTTCTTC.

The chain joins TRBV18 to TRBJ2-3; D uncertain. CDR3 length: 14 amino acids. In germline, CDR1 is KGHSH, CDR2 LQKENI. With 5 bases removed from V and 0 bases from J, the gap between germline ends came to 9 bases. The CDR3, as DNA: TGTGCCAGCTCAAAGACGGTTAGCACAGATACGCAGTATTTT. This codes for CASSKTVSTDTQYF.

The CDR3 protein is CASNGLAGGQETQYF. As DNA, the CDR3 is TGTGCCAGCAACGGACTAGCGGGGGGGCAAGAGACCCAGTACTTC. V and J are TRBV6-1 and TRBJ2-5; 15 nucleotides agree with TRBD2. CDR1 and CDR2 from the germline V gene are MNHNS and SASEGT. This CDR3 is built from 15 residues. The V and J ends lost 7 bases and 2 bases, in that order; junction bases with no gene match: 2.

The J gene is TRBJ2-2, the V gene TRBV2; the match to TRBD2 covers 14 bases. The V and J ends lost 11 bases and 5 bases, in that order; junction bases with no gene match: 19. Germline values: CDR1 SNHLY, CDR2 FYNNEI. The CDR3 length is 19 residues. The chain's CDR3 is CAFSFLIWTSGGQTGELFF. The CDR3 region has the DNA TGTGCCTTCAGTTTTCTAATCTGGACTAGCGGGGGGCAAACCGGGGAGCTGTTTTTT.

The chain is built from TRBV6-1 and TRBJ1-1, with TRBD1 as a possible D gene (5 bases). V was shortened by 3 bases and J by 1 base, with 12 bases between the two germline ends. The CDR3 has 15 amino acids. Germline V gene sequence: CDR1 MNHNS, CDR2 SASEGT. In DNA form, the CDR3 reads TGTGCCAGCAGTGATGCTTGGGGGGGGAACACTGAAGCTTTCTTT. Its protein product is CASSDAWGGNTEAFF.

This clonotype appeared a few times. V usage is TRBV9 and J usage is TRBJ2-1; D tentatively reads TRBD1 or TRBD2 (6 bases each). The CDR3 is 16 residues long. Germline V CDR1 and CDR2: SGDLS, YYNGEE. V lost 2 bases and J 4 bases, leaving 16 bases between the germline ends. CDR3 nucleotides: TGTGCCAGCAGCGTCTCCTCCGGGGGCGCTTACAATGAGCAGTTCTTC. Translated, it gives CASSVSSGGAYNEQFF.

In its sample, this clonotype was seen a few times. The chain joins TRBV6-1 to TRBJ2-6, with 9 bases fitting TRBD1. The ends lost 5 bases at V and 8 bases at J; junction bases unmatched: 16. The germline CDR1 and CDR2 sequences are MNHNS and SASEGT. This CDR3 spans 18 amino acids. The CDR3 loop is CASSPYLPAGQGTNVLTF. CDR3 nucleotides: TGTGCCAGCAGTCCCTACCTACCGGCCGGACAGGGGACCAACGTCCTGACTTTC.

Concerning this clonotype: A read error may produce the germline difference seen at one junction end. The chain is built from TRBV6-6 and TRBJ1-1; D remains ambiguous. The CDR3 sequence is 13 residues long. From germline, CDR1 is MNHNY and CDR2 SVGAGI (reference sequence). DNA for the CDR3: TGTGCCAGCAGTTACTTGGGGAACGCTGAAGCTTTCTTT. Protein sequence: CASSYLGNAEAFF.